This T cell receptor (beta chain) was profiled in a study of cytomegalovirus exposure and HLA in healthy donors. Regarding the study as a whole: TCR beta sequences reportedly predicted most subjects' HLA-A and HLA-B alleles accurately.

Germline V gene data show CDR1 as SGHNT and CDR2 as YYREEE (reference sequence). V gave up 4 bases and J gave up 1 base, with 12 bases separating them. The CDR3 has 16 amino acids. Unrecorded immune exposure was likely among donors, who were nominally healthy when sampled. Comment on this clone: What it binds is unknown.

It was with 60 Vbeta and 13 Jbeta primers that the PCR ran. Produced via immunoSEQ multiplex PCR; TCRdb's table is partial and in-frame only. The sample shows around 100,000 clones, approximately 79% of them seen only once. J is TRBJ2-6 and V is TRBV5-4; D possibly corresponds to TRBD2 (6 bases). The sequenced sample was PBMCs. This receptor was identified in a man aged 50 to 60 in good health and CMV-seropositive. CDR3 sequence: CASSQDGGSGANVLTF. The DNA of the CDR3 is TGTGCCAGCAGCCAAGATGGGGGGTCTGGGGCCAACGTCCTGACTTTC.